Sequencing of this T cell receptor beta chain was carried out in a study of TIL therapy for anti-PD-1-resistant metastatic lung cancer. The overall study: Tumors were harvested before any PD-1/PD-L1 blockade.

The immunoSEQ assay was v3. The protocol was immunoSEQ multiplex PCR, while the TCRdb copy is restricted to in-frame clones and leaves out a portion. The sample lists tens of thousands of clones; roughly 85% were seen once. The germline CDR1 and CDR2 sequences are MNHNS and SASEGT. Trimming removed 5 bases from V and 6 bases from J, with 14 bases in between. The CDR3 length is 13 residues. Time point specified: pre-treatment sample, taken before nivolumab and TIL therapy. The sample consisted of blood, taken at baseline. The clonotype was recovered from a man between 65 and 85 years old with non-small cell lung cancer. J is TRBJ2-7 and V is TRBV6-1; D is unclear. Here the CDR3 reads CASSFSSLGEQYF. Written as DNA, the CDR3 is TGTGCCAGCAGTTTTTCTAGTCTGGGCGAGCAGTACTTC.